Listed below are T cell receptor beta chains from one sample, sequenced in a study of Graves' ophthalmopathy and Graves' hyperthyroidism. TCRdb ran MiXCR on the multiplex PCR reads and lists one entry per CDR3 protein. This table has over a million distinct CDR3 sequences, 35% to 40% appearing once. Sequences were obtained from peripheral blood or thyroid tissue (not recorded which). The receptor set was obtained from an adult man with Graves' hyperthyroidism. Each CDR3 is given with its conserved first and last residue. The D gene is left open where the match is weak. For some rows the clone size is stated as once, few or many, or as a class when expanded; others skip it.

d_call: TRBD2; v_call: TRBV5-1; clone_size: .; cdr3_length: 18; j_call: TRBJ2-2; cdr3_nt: TGCGCCAGCAGCTACGGAACTAGCGCCCGTTTTGTCAGCGGGGAGCTGTTTTTT; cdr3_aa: CASSYGTSARFVSGELFF
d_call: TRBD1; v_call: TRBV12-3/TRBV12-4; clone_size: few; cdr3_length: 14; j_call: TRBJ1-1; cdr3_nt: TGTGCCAGCAGGAGAAGGACAGGCGGGGGTGAAGCTTTCTTT; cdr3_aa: CASRRRTGGGEAFF
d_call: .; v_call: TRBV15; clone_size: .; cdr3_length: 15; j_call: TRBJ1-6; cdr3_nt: TGTGCCACCAGCAGAGACAGGGAAGGAGGTTCACCCCTCCACTTT; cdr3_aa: CATSRDREGGSPLHF
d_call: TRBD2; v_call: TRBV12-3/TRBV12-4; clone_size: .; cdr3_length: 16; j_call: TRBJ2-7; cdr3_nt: TGTGCCGGCAGCCTGAGAGCGGGAGTTCGGTCCTACGAGCAGTACTTC; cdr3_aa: CAGSLRAGVRSYEQYF
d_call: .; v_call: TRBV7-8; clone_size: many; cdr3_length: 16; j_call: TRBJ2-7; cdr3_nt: TGTGCCAGCAGCCTGCGGTCGTGGGGATCAAACTACGAGCAGTACTTC; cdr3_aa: CASSLRSWGSNYEQYF
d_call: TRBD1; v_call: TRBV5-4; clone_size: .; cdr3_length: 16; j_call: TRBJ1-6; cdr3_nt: TGTGCCAGCAGCTCCGGGACAGGGGCGAGTAATTCACCCCTCCACTTT; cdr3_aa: CASSSGTGASNSPLHF
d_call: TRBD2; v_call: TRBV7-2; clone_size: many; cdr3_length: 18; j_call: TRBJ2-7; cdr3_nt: TGTGCCAGCAGCTTAGCGCTTCCGGGACTAGCGGGGGCCTACGAGCAGTACTTC; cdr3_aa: CASSLALPGLAGAYEQYF
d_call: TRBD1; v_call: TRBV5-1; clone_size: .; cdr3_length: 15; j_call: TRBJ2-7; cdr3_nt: TGTGCCAGCAGGACGGACAGGGGCCTCTCCTACGAGCAGTACTTC; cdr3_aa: CASRTDRGLSYEQYF
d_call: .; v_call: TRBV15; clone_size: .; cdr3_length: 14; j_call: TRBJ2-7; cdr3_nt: TGTGCCACCAGCTTGCGGACGGGGATCTACGAGCAGTACTTC; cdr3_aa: CATSLRTGIYEQYF
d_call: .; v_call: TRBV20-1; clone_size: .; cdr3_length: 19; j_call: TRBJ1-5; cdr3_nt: TGCAGTGCTAGATTATACCCTAGGGCAGCCGTGTATACCAATCAGCCCCAGCATTTT; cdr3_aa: CSARLYPRAAVYTNQPQHF
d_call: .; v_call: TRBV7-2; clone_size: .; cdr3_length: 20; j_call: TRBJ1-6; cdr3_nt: TGTGCCAGCAGCTTAGAGAACGCAGGGGCGTACCGCACCGTCAATTCACCCCTCCACTTT; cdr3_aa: CASSLENAGAYRTVNSPLHF
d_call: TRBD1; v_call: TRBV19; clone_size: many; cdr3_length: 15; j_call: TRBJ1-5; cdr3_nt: TGTGCCAGTAGTATAGCCGGGACAGGTCATCAGCCCCAGCATTTT; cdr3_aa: CASSIAGTGHQPQHF
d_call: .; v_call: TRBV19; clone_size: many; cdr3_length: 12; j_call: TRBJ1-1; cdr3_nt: TGTGCCAGTAGTCTAATTGGTTCTGAAGCTTTCTTT; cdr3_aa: CASSLIGSEAFF
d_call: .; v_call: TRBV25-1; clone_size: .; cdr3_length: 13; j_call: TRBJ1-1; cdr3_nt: TGTGCCAGCAGGGGGGCGGGGGACACTGAAGCTTTCTTT; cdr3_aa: CASRGAGDTEAFF
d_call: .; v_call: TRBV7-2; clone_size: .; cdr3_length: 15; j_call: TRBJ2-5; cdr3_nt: TGTGCCAGCAGCCCCCCGCTCTCGCCCCAAGAGACCCAGTACTTC; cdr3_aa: CASSPPLSPQETQYF